Listed below are T cell receptor beta chains from one sample, sequenced in a study of T cells in Graves' hyperthyroidism and ophthalmopathy. One entry per CDR3 protein results from TCRdb running MiXCR on the multiplex PCR reads. The sample carries fewer than 750,000 distinct CDR3 sequences, 14% to 15% recorded once. Sequencing was done on a sample of blood. These receptors were obtained from a woman aged 35 to 49 with Graves' ophthalmopathy. CDR3s leave out the opening cysteine and the closing phenylalanine or tryptophan.

cdr3_aa v_call cdr3_length j_call
SAPSDQNSPLH TRBV20-1 11 TRBJ1-6
ATSDRTGGVYGYT TRBV24-1 13 TRBJ1-2
SARGVANSYNEQF TRBV20-1 13 TRBJ2-1
ASSPGLLTGELF TRBV14 12 TRBJ2-2
ASSFSDTGNYGYT TRBV7-9 13 TRBJ1-2
ASSPRGGQGIYGYT TRBV12-3/TRBV12-4 14 TRBJ1-2
ASSRGQGAAFVYEQY TRBV12-3/TRBV12-4 15 TRBJ2-7
ASSEVTDNQPQH TRBV2 12 TRBJ1-5
ASSSTRDPYEQY TRBV12-3/TRBV12-4 12 TRBJ2-7
ASSERGRLGNTIY TRBV6-1 13 TRBJ1-3
ASSLAGGQSYNEQF TRBV5-1 14 TRBJ2-1
ASTGEGTIY TRBV6-1 9 TRBJ1-3
ASSPSGRNYGYT TRBV12-3/TRBV12-4 12 TRBJ1-2
SARQPGGGELF TRBV20-1 11 TRBJ2-2
SARFGATGELRETQY TRBV20-1 15 TRBJ2-5
ASSRGLEGYT TRBV12-3/TRBV12-4 10 TRBJ1-2
ATSRVGPYEQY TRBV15 11 TRBJ2-7
ASSQGGLDGNIQY TRBV4-2 13 TRBJ2-4
ASSTTAQETQY TRBV28 11 TRBJ2-5
ATSDFSNQPQH TRBV24-1 11 TRBJ1-5
ASRLAGGGGELF TRBV12-3/TRBV12-4 12 TRBJ2-2
SAAGSLQGTYEQY TRBV20-1 13 TRBJ2-7
ASSGPGDRVYEQY TRBV19 13 TRBJ2-7
ASSQPQGKQY TRBV6-2/TRBV6-3 10 TRBJ2-7
ASSQLPSLKNIQY TRBV2 13 TRBJ2-4
SARDGRTGELF TRBV20-1 11 TRBJ2-2
AWSQGSGTEAF TRBV30 11 TRBJ1-1
ASSEALAGSSYEQY TRBV6-1 14 TRBJ2-7
ASSSFPPGRLSGNTIY TRBV5-1 16 TRBJ1-3
SATTGRGGMNTEAF TRBV20-1 14 TRBJ1-1
ASSDGTDPYEQY TRBV6-1 12 TRBJ2-7
ASGPPGLARLHEQY TRBV28 14 TRBJ2-7
ASSEQGVTYSYEQY TRBV2 14 TRBJ2-7
ATGGPMDTQY TRBV19 10 TRBJ2-3
ASSRNEDRQAF TRBV6-1 11 TRBJ1-1
ASSSAGVKPQH TRBV12-3/TRBV12-4 11 TRBJ1-5
ASNALTASGNTIY TRBV28 13 TRBJ1-3
ASQGAGITEAF TRBV12-3/TRBV12-4 11 TRBJ1-1
ASSYSPTSGRAGTGELF TRBV6-2/TRBV6-3 17 TRBJ2-2
ASRAVRTGGSSYEQY TRBV6-5 15 TRBJ2-7
ARFNRGWNQPQH TRBV6-8 12 TRBJ1-5
ASSFESSGAISYEQY TRBV5-6 15 TRBJ2-7
ATKGGTGDYEQY TRBV6-5 12 TRBJ2-7
ASSLRDGAGELF TRBV12-3/TRBV12-4 12 TRBJ2-2
ASSLAPWAKNIRY TRBV7-2 13 TRBJ2-4
TSSEPLGKNIQY TRBV12-3/TRBV12-4 12 TRBJ2-4
ASTQGRALRTSGPYEQY TRBV3-1 17 TRBJ2-7
SVTAGFTYEQY TRBV29-1 11 TRBJ2-7
ASSGREGDQPQH TRBV6-1 12 TRBJ1-5
ASSLKLGGTGAYGYT TRBV11-2 15 TRBJ1-2
ASSYPLGLAGRPNTGELF TRBV25-1 18 TRBJ2-2
ASSPQGSNQPQH TRBV12-3/TRBV12-4 12 TRBJ1-5